Here is one TCR beta chain with its context. Its specificity is not known. The sample originates from a study of CXCR3-negative and CXCR3-positive naive CD8 T cells. The CDR3 is made up of 14 amino acids. Per germline, CDR1 MDHEN and CDR2 SYDVKM. Study-wide results and limits: Naive cells with CXCR3 showed TRB CDR3s that were more hydrophobic than those in CXCR3-negative naive cells.

All TRB cDNA libraries came from 5' RACE performed with UMI labels. TCRdb re-analyzed the 5' RACE reads; it lists each CDR3 protein once, without DNA. This sample's table has tens of thousands of distinct CDR3 sequences. The V call is TRBV28, the J call TRBJ2-1. This TCR was recovered from a human donor in good health. Some clones in this sample may be carry-over from other donors' samples. The source material was naive CXCR3+ CD8+ T cells from blood. Subset given: CD45RO-CCR7+CD27+CD95- naive CD8+ T cells expressing CXCR3 (TNR3+). CDR3 amino acids: CASSLLALTGEQFF.